This T cell receptor (beta chain) was sequenced during a study of cytomegalovirus exposure and HLA in healthy donors. Deletions cut 5 bases from V and 5 bases from J, with 16 bases between. Germline V lookup: CDR1 SNHLY, CDR2 FYNNEI. This CDR3 has 14 residues. Study results and limitations: A later analysis linked fewer than 20,000 TCR beta sequences to HLA alleles at 0.05 false discovery rate. For most TCR beta V segments, an earlier analysis put the productive rate at about 90% or about 30% of the time.

Participants comprised healthy donors of bone marrow. The donors, nominally healthy at sampling, likely had unrecorded immune exposures. In regard to this clone: Its target is not known.

PCR involved 60 Vbeta and 13 Jbeta primers. The assay was immunoSEQ multiplex PCR, and TCRdb's table has in-frame clones only and misses some. This table holds some 200,000 clones, roughly four fifths found once. This sequence originates from a woman aged 30 to 39 in good health and CMV-seronegative. V usage is TRBV2 and J usage is TRBJ2-7; no firm D call. The sample was PBMCs. The CDR3 protein is CASSRHTAPNEQYF. In DNA form, the CDR3 reads TGTGCCAGCAGTCGACACACGGCTCCTAACGAGCAGTACTTC.